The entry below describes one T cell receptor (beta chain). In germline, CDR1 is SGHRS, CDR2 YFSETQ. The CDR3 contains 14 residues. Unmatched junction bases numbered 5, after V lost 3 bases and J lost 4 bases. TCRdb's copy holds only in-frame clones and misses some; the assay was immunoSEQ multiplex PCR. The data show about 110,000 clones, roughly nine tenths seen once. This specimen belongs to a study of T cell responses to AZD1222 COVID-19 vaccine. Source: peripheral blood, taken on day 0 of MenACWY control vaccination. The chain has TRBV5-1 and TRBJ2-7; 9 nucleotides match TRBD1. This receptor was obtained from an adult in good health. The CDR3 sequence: CASSYSGQGYEQYF. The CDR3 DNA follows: TGCGCCAGCAGCTACTCGGGACAGGGTTACGAGCAGTACTTC.